These T cell receptor beta chains were read from a single sample in a study of T cells expressing NK-cell markers. TCRdb re-called the 5' RACE reads; every CDR3 protein appears as one record, without DNA. This table holds around 470,000 distinct CDR3 sequences. Sequenced: blood T cells: a sorted CD56 or NKG2C T cell subset, CD4+ or CD8+ T cells, or bulk PBMC T cells (not recorded which). The receptors come from a woman in her fifties or sixties in good health. CDR3s include the opening cysteine and the closing phenylalanine or tryptophan. Each record gives: J gene, V gene, CDR3 protein.

j_call: TRBJ2-1
v_call: TRBV5-1
cdr3_aa: CASSWEFNEQFF

j_call: TRBJ2-7
v_call: TRBV4-1
cdr3_aa: CASSRRGATSSAYEQYF

j_call: TRBJ1-5
v_call: TRBV14
cdr3_aa: CASSQGVSQPQHF

j_call: TRBJ2-3
v_call: TRBV10-3
cdr3_aa: CASQDPTVTDTQYF

j_call: TRBJ2-1
v_call: TRBV9
cdr3_aa: CASSVDIRAYNEQFF

j_call: TRBJ2-1
v_call: TRBV24-1
cdr3_aa: CATSGRTSVRSEQFF

j_call: TRBJ2-2
v_call: TRBV29-1
cdr3_aa: CSVDTGNTGELFF

j_call: TRBJ2-2
v_call: TRBV11-1
cdr3_aa: CASSLAYPTRATPNTGELFF

j_call: TRBJ2-2
v_call: TRBV5-1
cdr3_aa: CASSAGLRRGTGELFF

j_call: TRBJ1-5
v_call: TRBV15
cdr3_aa: CATSRDRGVAQPQHF

j_call: TRBJ2-3
v_call: TRBV20-1
cdr3_aa: CSASGPTPILFTDTQYF

j_call: TRBJ2-7
v_call: TRBV18
cdr3_aa: CASSPLTQGVHEQYF

j_call: TRBJ2-1
v_call: TRBV25-1
cdr3_aa: CASRAPGTGPYNEQFF

j_call: TRBJ2-4
v_call: TRBV12-3/TRBV12-4
cdr3_aa: CASSLPGGPNIQYF

j_call: TRBJ2-1
v_call: TRBV5-4
cdr3_aa: CASSRLTGEQFF

j_call: TRBJ2-4
v_call: TRBV2
cdr3_aa: CASSDPGLYGKNIQYF

j_call: TRBJ2-5
v_call: TRBV27
cdr3_aa: CASSNPAETQYF

j_call: TRBJ2-6
v_call: TRBV20-1
cdr3_aa: CSARDLGGGANVLTF

j_call: TRBJ1-3
v_call: TRBV13
cdr3_aa: CASSFEGSGLVGNTIYF

j_call: TRBJ2-3
v_call: TRBV24-1
cdr3_aa: CATAGREGLDTQYF

j_call: TRBJ1-3
v_call: TRBV3-1
cdr3_aa: CASSQGLPYSGNTIYF

j_call: TRBJ2-5
v_call: TRBV5-1
cdr3_aa: CASSFGRQRETQYF

j_call: TRBJ2-5
v_call: TRBV5-1
cdr3_aa: CASSPLGLEQETQYF

j_call: TRBJ2-5
v_call: TRBV5-1
cdr3_aa: CASSLGDRGRPQETQYF

j_call: TRBJ2-5
v_call: TRBV6-5
cdr3_aa: CASGREGLQETQYF

j_call: TRBJ2-1
v_call: TRBV7-9
cdr3_aa: CASSERDAYNEQFF

j_call: TRBJ1-5
v_call: TRBV19
cdr3_aa: CASRRRGEQPQHF

j_call: TRBJ2-7
v_call: TRBV7-8
cdr3_aa: CASSQSGRGMDHYEQYF

j_call: TRBJ2-2
v_call: TRBV29-1
cdr3_aa: CSAKGDGELFF

j_call: TRBJ2-7
v_call: TRBV4-1
cdr3_aa: CASSPPQTSGIGGQYF

j_call: TRBJ2-5
v_call: TRBV3-1
cdr3_aa: CASSLYEEETQYF

j_call: TRBJ2-1
v_call: TRBV5-6
cdr3_aa: CASSRGSTYNEQFF

j_call: TRBJ2-3
v_call: TRBV5-6
cdr3_aa: CASSQIDRASTDTQYF

j_call: TRBJ2-1
v_call: TRBV12-3/TRBV12-4
cdr3_aa: CASSLWEGRNEQFF

j_call: TRBJ2-3
v_call: TRBV5-1
cdr3_aa: CASSEAVLSTDTQYF

j_call: TRBJ2-1
v_call: TRBV12-3/TRBV12-4
cdr3_aa: CASSSYLAGVRNEQFF

j_call: TRBJ2-1
v_call: TRBV20-1
cdr3_aa: CSPYMGTLGQFF

j_call: TRBJ2-3
v_call: TRBV6-2/TRBV6-3
cdr3_aa: CASSYSFGLAGARDTQYF

j_call: TRBJ1-1
v_call: TRBV20-1
cdr3_aa: CSARGHLIGVNTEAFF

j_call: TRBJ1-1
v_call: TRBV2
cdr3_aa: CASSEAFSGTGNTEAFF

j_call: TRBJ2-1
v_call: TRBV14
cdr3_aa: CASSQPLAGGHNEQFF

j_call: TRBJ2-7
v_call: TRBV29-1
cdr3_aa: CSVGWSSYEQYF

j_call: TRBJ2-3
v_call: TRBV6-6
cdr3_aa: CASSWTGASTDTQYF

j_call: TRBJ2-2
v_call: TRBV21-1
cdr3_aa: CASSKVLAAMNTGELFF

j_call: TRBJ2-4
v_call: TRBV20-1
cdr3_aa: CSAINRGDKNIQYF

j_call: TRBJ2-3
v_call: TRBV11-3
cdr3_aa: CASSSTLEGLAGSDTQYF

j_call: TRBJ2-1
v_call: TRBV20-1
cdr3_aa: CSARDAGQGGNEQFF

j_call: TRBJ2-1
v_call: TRBV19
cdr3_aa: CASSIRTESYNEQFF

j_call: TRBJ2-3
v_call: TRBV20-1
cdr3_aa: CSATIAGVHTDTQYF

j_call: TRBJ2-5
v_call: TRBV25-1
cdr3_aa: CASSELKGRETQYF

j_call: TRBJ1-1
v_call: TRBV14
cdr3_aa: CASSQEGAVNTEAFF

j_call: TRBJ2-1
v_call: TRBV29-1
cdr3_aa: CSFSGRSFSGYNEQFF

j_call: TRBJ1-1
v_call: TRBV28
cdr3_aa: CASSVGTEAFF

j_call: TRBJ2-6
v_call: TRBV29-1
cdr3_aa: CSVGGTPGPGANVLTF

j_call: TRBJ2-2
v_call: TRBV5-1
cdr3_aa: CASSLKGAAGELFF

j_call: TRBJ1-2
v_call: TRBV4-1
cdr3_aa: CASSQGGGQMYGYTF

j_call: TRBJ1-1
v_call: TRBV18
cdr3_aa: CASSPLTDGTEAFF

j_call: TRBJ2-5
v_call: TRBV7-9
cdr3_aa: CASSPDGETQYF